This T cell receptor beta chain originates from a study of early T cells in non-severe SARS-CoV-2 infection (dated by TCRdb to about 2021). The study in broad terms: Bulk RNA from unsorted whole blood was used for TCR sequencing, so alpha and beta chains could not be paired.

Beyond this particular receptor, the publication reports: Matching against VDJdb was skewed toward anti-spike CD8 responses, likely underestimated virus-specific expansions, and missed private and CD4 specificities.

V trim: 10 bases; J trim: 6 bases; unmatched bases: 3. Via the germline V gene (reference sequence), CDR1 is SEHNR and CDR2 FQNEAQ. The CDR3 spans 11 residues, from the cysteine through the phenylalanine. Kept here is only the CDR3 DNA, which spans 33 bases and is read in frame from base 1. This clonotype was detected only a few times. Its antigen is currently not known. No much larger clone exists at a distance of one base, and base qualities are not known. A case-control design nested within a healthcare worker cohort in London, UK, was used, with weekly nasopharyngeal swab PCR tests and blood sampling performed. Healthcare workers were recruited during the week of the UK lockdown, between 23 and 31 March 2020, and followed weekly for up to roughly 15 weeks. The library was prepared using 5' RACE. The sequencer was a NextSeq 500. The TCR library protocol attached unique molecular identifiers to individual cDNA molecules to correct for sequencing error and PCR bias. Both TCR alpha and beta chains were sequenced, and tight co-correlation was observed between alpha and beta sequence abundances in each sample. The paper's processing steps were these. Decombinator V4 was used to annotate the V gene, J gene and CDR3 of the TCR sequences. Expanded TCRs were defined as changing significantly between any two time points under a Poisson model with p below 0.0001. Abundances of TCRs were expressed as counts per million after normalisation to the total number of TCRs sequenced in each sample. TRAV1-2 paired with TRAJ12, TRAJ20 or TRAJ33 defined MAIT TCRs, while TRAV10 paired with TRAJ18 defined iNKT TCRs. VDJdb, accessed 1 November 2021, was searched for CMV, EBV and SARS-CoV-2 annotated TCRs, with TCRs annotated for multiple antigens excluded. Starting from the raw public reads, TCRdb applied fastp trimming at Q25, assembled clones with MiXCR and retained in-frame beta chains. Each entry is one CDR3 protein sequence, shown with its most common DNA and genes. The V and J calls were determined by TCRdb, not by the authors. The sample table holds 80,000 to 95,000 distinct CDR3 sequences, of which 9% to 15% were seen once. The ten largest clones capture over 6.5% of the sample.

The rearranged chain carries TRBV7-9 and TRBJ1-2, with 9 bases matching TRBD1. The sequence came from an adult who was a healthcare worker with PCR-confirmed SARS-CoV-2 infection or an uninfected control (not recorded which). Sample: whole blood. The base sequence is TGTGCCACTCGACAGGGGGATGGCTACACCTTC. It specifies CATRQGDGYTF.